These 24 T cell receptor beta chains came from one sample sequenced in a study of vaccination effects on CD4 cells after COVID-19. Sequencing followed a ViraFEST assay step that expanded antigen-specific CD4+ T cells with viral peptide pools. Having been cultured for around nine days, the cells underwent CD4+ T cell isolation. BNT162b2 vaccine or mRNA-1273 vaccine was given to participants in two doses. TCRdb's table, derived via immunoSEQ multiplex PCR, lists solely in-frame clones and lacks some. The table shows approximately 74,000 clones, with about three quarters occurring only once. Their antigens remain unidentified. The sample consisted of CD4+ T cells from PBMCs cultured with HCoV-OC43 spike peptides, taken after COVID-19 vaccination. Subset specified: HCoV-OC43 spike overlapping peptide pool stimulation. Source of these receptors: a human donor who received a COVID-19 vaccine.

V and J are TRBV29-1 and TRBJ1-5, with 8 bases fitting TRBD1. The CDR3 length is 13 residues. Unmatched junction bases numbered 7, after V lost 5 bases and J lost 7 bases. Per germline, CDR1 SQVTM and CDR2 ANQGSEA. CDR3 loop: CSVRQGAGQPQHF. In DNA, the CDR3 is TGCAGCGTTCGCCAGGGGGCCGGGCAGCCCCAGCATTTT.

This chain links TRBV7-2 with TRBJ1-4, with 9 bases that match TRBD1. The J segment lost 5 bases and the V segment lost 1 base, leaving 2 bases of the junction unmatched. The CDR3 is 15 amino acids. The germline V gene encodes CDR1 SGHTA and CDR2 FQGNSA. The CDR3 is CASSLGQGENEKLFF. The CDR3 DNA reads as TGTGCCAGCAGCTTAGGACAGGGGGAGAATGAAAAACTGTTTTTT.

The rearrangement joins TRBV9 to TRBJ1-1; tentatively, D is TRBD1 (5 bases). This CDR3 is built from 15 residues. The V end lost 0 bases, the J end lost 1 base, and 10 bases lay between the germline ends. Germline CDR1 reads SGDLS; CDR2 reads YYNGEE. The CDR3 sequence is CASSVAGPSNTEAFF. The CDR3 nucleotides are TGTGCCAGCAGCGTAGCGGGACCATCGAACACTGAAGCTTTCTTT.

The J gene is TRBJ1-2, the V gene TRBV4-1, with D possibly matching TRBD1 (5 bases). The germline V gene has CDR1 MGHRA and CDR2 YSYEKL. The length of the CDR3 is 16 residues. V was pared by 4 bases and J by 0 bases, with 15 bases between. CDR3 residues: CASSRDRRGPNYGYTF. CDR3 coding DNA: TGCGCCAGCAGCCGGGATAGACGGGGACCTAACTATGGCTACACCTTC.

The chain uses TRBV18 and TRBJ1-1; 7 bases are shared with TRBD1. The CDR3 length is 12 residues. Trimming removed 2 bases from V and 7 bases from J; junction bases left unmatched: 1. CDR1 is KGHSH and CDR2 is LQKENI in the germline V gene. The DNA for the CDR3 is TGTGCCAGCTCACCAAGGGACAGTGAAGCTTTCTTT. Its translation: CASSPRDSEAFF.

The chain links TRBV9 to TRBJ2-3, with unresolved D. The CDR3 is made up of 13 amino acids. Trimming left V 0 bases short and J 2 bases short, with 4 bases between. Per germline, CDR1 SGDLS and CDR2 YYNGEE. CDR3 sequence: CASSVEVTDTQYF. The CDR3, as DNA: TGTGCCAGCAGCGTAGAGGTCACAGATACGCAGTATTTT.

The CDR3 reads CASSPQTGRTEAFF. The CDR3 coding sequence is TGTGCCAGCTCACCCCAAACCGGACGGACTGAAGCTTTCTTT. The rearrangement links TRBV18 to TRBJ1-1, with D unclear. V was shortened by 3 bases and J by 5 bases, with 13 bases between the two germline ends. CDR1 KGHSH and CDR2 LQKENI come from the germline V gene. The CDR3 is 14 residues long.

The V and J genes are TRBV13 and TRBJ1-2; no definite D call. The CDR3 contains 12 residues. Germline V gives CDR1 PRHDT, CDR2 FYEKMQ (reference sequence). V was shortened by 0 bases and J by 4 bases, with 3 bases between the two germline ends. CDR3 sequence (DNA): TGTGCCAGCAGCTTAGGTATCTATGGCTACACCTTC. As protein: CASSLGIYGYTF.

The chain joins TRBV30 to TRBJ1-2; TRBD1 matches at 10 bases. CDR3 length equals 14 residues. The germline CDR1 and CDR2 sequences are GTSNPN and SVGIG (reference sequence). V gave up 5 bases and J gave up 8 bases; unmatched junction bases: 11. The CDR3 is CAWRPGQGTRGYTF. The CDR3 DNA follows: TGTGCCTGGCGACCGGGACAGGGGACGAGAGGCTACACCTTC.

This sequence joins TRBV18 and TRBJ2-2; D gene ambiguous. The CDR3 is 15 amino acids. Trimming cost V 4 bases and J 2 bases, with 11 bases left between them. Germline CDR1 is KGHSH and CDR2 is LQKENI. CDR3 DNA: TGTGCCAGCTCACACTTGGACGGTAACACCGGGGAGCTGTTTTTT. It codes for CASSHLDGNTGELFF.

This sequence joins TRBV5-4 and TRBJ1-5; 9 nucleotides match TRBD1. This CDR3 is built from 16 residues. Unmatched junction bases numbered 5, after V lost 0 bases and J lost 4 bases. Germline assignment: CDR1 SGHNT and CDR2 YYREEE (reference sequence). CDR3 in amino acids: CASSLGGQGGNQPQHF. DNA of the CDR3: TGTGCCAGCAGCTTGGGGGGACAGGGAGGTAATCAGCCCCAGCATTTT.

V is TRBV29-1 and J is TRBJ1-2; D is possibly TRBD1 (6 bases). This CDR3 is built from 12 residues. Trimming left V 5 bases short and J 7 bases short, with 14 bases between. Germline values: CDR1 SQVTM, CDR2 ANQGSEA. This CDR3 reads CSVTGGALGYTF. The CDR3 region has the DNA TGCAGCGTTACGGGGGGCGCCCTTGGCTACACCTTC.

The chain has TRBV5-1 and TRBJ2-1; 12 positions agree with TRBD2. Germline V CDR1 and CDR2: SGHRS, YFSETQ. The CDR3 contains 16 residues. Trimming at V came to 4 bases and at J to 8 bases, leaving 10 bases not matched to a gene. The CDR3 protein is CASSPQLAGGVDEQFF. The CDR3 DNA follows: TGCGCCAGCAGCCCCCAACTAGCGGGGGGAGTGGATGAGCAGTTCTTC.

This clone has a single count. The chain recombines TRBV5-1 with TRBJ1-1, with TRBD1 identical over 7 bases. The CDR3 sequence is 13 residues long. Trimming removed 2 bases from V and 5 bases from J; junction bases left unmatched: 3. Germline values: CDR1 SGHRS, CDR2 YFSETQ. The CDR3 DNA is TGCGCCAGCAGCTTACAGGGGCGAACTGAAGCTTTCTTT. This encodes CASSLQGRTEAFF.

V usage is TRBV6-5 and J usage is TRBJ2-3; D uncertain. V gave up 5 bases and J gave up 1 base, with 10 bases separating them. The CDR3 length is 14 residues. CDR1 and CDR2 (germline): MNHEY, SVGAGI. The CDR3 coding sequence is TGTGCCAGCAGTATCGAGGTCGGCACAGATACGCAGTATTTT. It specifies CASSIEVGTDTQYF.

The chain links TRBV6-4 to TRBJ1-1, with a possible D match to TRBD1 (5 bases). Germline values: CDR1 MRHNA, CDR2 SNTAGT. Trimming took 5 bases from V and 11 from J, leaving 18 bases between them. The CDR3 contains 13 residues. CDR3 in amino acids: CASSSEGSGDAFF. CDR3 coding DNA: TGTGCCAGCAGTTCCGAAGGGAGCGGGGACGCTTTCTTT.

The rearrangement links TRBV7-3 to TRBJ1-2; TRBD1 is a possible D gene (6 bases). Trimming left V 3 bases short and J 8 bases short, with 16 bases between. The V gene's germline CDR1 is SGHTA and CDR2 FQGTGA. The CDR3 covers 14 residues. For the CDR3, the DNA is TGTGCCAGCAGCTTGACAGGCTCAATGGGCGGCTACACCTTC. It specifies CASSLTGSMGGYTF.

The rearrangement joins TRBV3-1 (or the pseudogene TRBV3-2) to TRBJ1-1; a weak D match, TRBD1 (5 bases). The CDR3 consists of 15 residues. From germline, CDR1 is LGHDT and CDR2 YNNKEL (reference sequence). V was pared by 4 bases and J by 1 base, with 13 bases between. CDR3 DNA sequence: TGTGCCAGCAGCCGTGGGGACTTATCGAACACTGAAGCTTTCTTT. It codes for CASSRGDLSNTEAFF.

The V and J genes are TRBV7-9 and TRBJ1-5, with 9 bases matching TRBD1. The ends lost 5 bases at V and 1 base at J; junction bases unmatched: 6. CDR3 length: 16 amino acids. Germline V gene data show CDR1 as SEHNR and CDR2 as FQNEAQ (reference sequence). CDR3 region: CASSKSGQGSNQPQHF. The CDR3 coding sequence is TGTGCCAGCAGCAAAAGCGGACAGGGGAGCAATCAGCCCCAGCATTTT.

This rearrangement joins TRBV3-1 (or the pseudogene TRBV3-2) to TRBJ1-1, with D tentatively TRBD1 (6 bases). With 4 bases removed from V and 3 bases from J, the gap between germline ends came to 15 bases. Germline loops: CDR1 LGHDT, CDR2 YNNKEL (reference sequence). CDR3 length equals 15 residues. CDR3 nucleotides: TGTGCCAGCAGCCCCCAACAGGGAGGGGACACTGAAGCTTTCTTT. Its protein is CASSPQQGGDTEAFF.

This clone was seen only a few times. The rearrangement uses TRBV2 and TRBJ1-2, with a weak D call TRBD1 (6 bases). The CDR3 covers 14 residues. The V end lost 4 bases, the J end lost 4 bases, and 13 bases lay between the germline ends. The germline V gene has CDR1 SNHLY and CDR2 FYNNEI. CDR3 nucleotides: TGTGCCAGCAGTGTGGCAGGGGAGGGCTATGGCTACACCTTC. Residues: CASSVAGEGYGYTF.

V is TRBV18 and J is TRBJ2-2, with D unresolved. CDR1 is KGHSH, CDR2 LQKENI, per germline. V was clipped by 6 bases and J by 9 bases, with 20 bases between them. The CDR3 spans 15 residues. The CDR3 protein is CASSVVNGGPRELFF. DNA of the CDR3: TGTGCCAGCTCGGTAGTCAACGGTGGGCCCAGGGAGCTGTTTTTT.

This clone was seen only once. CDR3 sequence (DNA): TGTGCCAGCAGCCGCTCAGTTGTGCCGGGGTCACCCCTCCACTTT. Translation gives CASSRSVVPGSPLHF. This chain joins TRBV5-6 and TRBJ1-6; D gene ambiguous. Per the germline V gene, CDR1 is SGHDT and CDR2 is YYEEEE. This CDR3 is built from 15 residues. V was clipped by 4 bases and J by 10 bases, with 18 bases between them.

CDR3 in DNA: TGTGCCAGCAGTTACACCGGTCGGGAGAACACTGAAGCTTTCTTT. Encoded protein: CASSYTGRENTEAFF. The V and J genes are TRBV6-6 and TRBJ1-1, with no clear D. The germline CDR1 and CDR2 sequences are MNHNY and SVGAGI (reference sequence). The CDR3 spans 15 residues. Deletions cut 2 bases from V and 1 base from J, with 11 bases between.